Listed below are T cell receptor beta chains from one sample, sequenced in a study of CXCR3-negative and CXCR3-positive naive CD8 T cells. Following a re-call of the 5' RACE reads, TCRdb has one entry per CDR3 protein and lacks DNA. The sample has 150,000 or so distinct CDR3 sequences; the top ten hold nearly 0.5%. Material for sequencing was naive CXCR3+ CD8+ T cells from blood. The source of these receptors is a human donor in good health. Some clones in this sample may be carry-over from other donors' samples. Each CDR3 is given with its conserved first and last residue.

v_gene	j_gene	CDR3aa
TRBV12-2	TRBJ1-2	CPSRLARTGYGYTF
TRBV29-1	TRBJ2-7	CSVTPPGQGTEQYF
TRBV6-5	TRBJ2-2	CASSYSGTGELFF
TRBV20-1	TRBJ1-1	CSAPGGTEAFF
TRBV20-1	TRBJ2-3	CSARDLWTTTDTQYF
TRBV12-3/TRBV12-4	TRBJ2-7	CASSSTRTGPSYEQYF
TRBV7-7	TRBJ2-7	CANLGRTYEQYF
TRBV5-6	TRBJ1-1	CASSFGRTNTEAFF
TRBV4-2	TRBJ2-5	CASSQAHGGADQETQYF
TRBV4-1	TRBJ1-2	CASSQAGESRNYGYTF